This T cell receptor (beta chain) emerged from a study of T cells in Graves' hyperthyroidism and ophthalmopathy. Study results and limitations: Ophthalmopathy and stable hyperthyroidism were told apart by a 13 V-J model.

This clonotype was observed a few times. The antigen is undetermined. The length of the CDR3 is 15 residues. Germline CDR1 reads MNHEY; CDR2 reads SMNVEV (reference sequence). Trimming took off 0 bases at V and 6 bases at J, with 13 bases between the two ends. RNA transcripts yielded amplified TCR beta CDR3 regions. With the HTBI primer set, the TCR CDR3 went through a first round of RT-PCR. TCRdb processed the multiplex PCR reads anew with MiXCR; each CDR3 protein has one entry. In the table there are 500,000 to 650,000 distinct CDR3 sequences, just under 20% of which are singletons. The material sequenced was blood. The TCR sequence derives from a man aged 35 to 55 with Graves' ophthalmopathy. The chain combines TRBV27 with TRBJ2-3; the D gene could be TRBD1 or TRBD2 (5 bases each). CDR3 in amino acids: CASSLSRGAGDTQYF. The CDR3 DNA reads TGTGCCAGCAGTTTATCCCGAGGGGCAGGTGATACGCAGTATTTT.